Shown below are 10 T cell receptor beta chains from a single sample sequenced in a study of T cell responses to AZD1222 COVID-19 vaccine. Libraries were prepared by immunoSEQ multiplex PCR; TCRdb keeps only in-frame clonotypes and omits some of them. The sample has under 170,000 clones, 85% to 95% seen once. Sequenced here: peripheral blood, sampled on day 0 of AZD1222 vaccination. These receptors were collected from an adult in good health.

The chain links TRBV7-8 to TRBJ1-1; D unresolved. Germline values: CDR1 SGHVS, CDR2 FQNEAQ. Trimming stripped 5 bases from V and 2 bases from J, with 9 bases between. This CDR3 is 13 amino acids long. CDR3 bases: TGTGCCAGCAGCCCCCAGAGCAACACTGAAGCTTTCTTT. It is translated as CASSPQSNTEAFF.

The chain has TRBV6-2 or TRBV6-3 and TRBJ1-2; 7 nucleotides align to TRBD1. The germline V gene has CDR1 MNHEY and CDR2 SVGEGT. The CDR3 sequence is 14 residues long. V was clipped by 2 bases and J by 4 bases; unmatched bases: 4. The CDR3 here is CASSYGRTGYGYTF. The CDR3 region has the DNA TGTGCCAGCAGTTACGGGAGGACAGGCTATGGCTACACCTTC.

Within the sample, this clone is medium-sized (0.01 to 0.1%). This chain connects TRBV6-2 or TRBV6-3 to TRBJ2-7, with D perhaps matching TRBD1 (6 bases). Germline assignment: CDR1 MNHEY and CDR2 SVGEGT. The ends were cut back, 2 bases at V and 2 bases at J, with 7 bases in the middle. The CDR3 sequence is 13 residues long. CDR3 nucleotides: TGTGCCAGCAGTTACCGGGACACCTACGAGCAGTACGTC. This translates into CASSYRDTYEQYV.

This chain joins TRBV2 and TRBJ1-3, with 8 bases lining up with TRBD1. The CDR3 totals 16 residues. Germline V gene lookup returns CDR1 SNHLY and CDR2 FYNNEI. Losses at the gene ends were 5 bases for V and 1 base for J; bases not matched to a gene: 7. DNA for the CDR3: TGTGCCAGCAGTTTAGACAGGGGAGGTTCTGGAAACACCATATATTTT. Translated: CASSLDRGGSGNTIYF.

This clone appeared a single time. The V call is TRBV5-1, the J call TRBJ1-2, with no clear D. Germline CDR1 SGHRS, CDR2 YFSETQ. The CDR3 sequence is 16 residues long. V lost 3 bases, J lost 4 bases, and 19 bases lay in between. In DNA form, the CDR3 reads TGCGCCAGCAGCTACTCGACACGAAATGAGATCTATGGCTACACCTTC. Its protein product is CASSYSTRNEIYGYTF.

V usage is TRBV7-2 and J usage is TRBJ2-3, with a weak D call TRBD2 (6 bases). V was trimmed by 1 base and J by 2 bases, leaving 13 bases between them. The germline gives CDR1 SGHTA, CDR2 FQGNSA. The CDR3 runs 16 residues. CDR3 residues: CASSLVRDLNTDTQYF. Here the CDR3 DNA reads TGTGCCAGCAGCTTAGTCCGGGACTTAAACACAGATACGCAGTATTTT.

V and J are TRBV3-1 (or the pseudogene TRBV3-2) and TRBJ2-3; unclear D gene. The CDR3 loop spans 15 amino acids. Trimming removed 1 base from V and 6 bases from J, with 14 bases in between. CDR1 LGHDT and CDR2 YNNKEL come from the germline V gene (reference sequence). CDR3 in amino acids: CASSQVARTTDTQYF. Here the CDR3 DNA reads TGTGCCAGCAGCCAAGTAGCTCGAACTACCGATACGCAGTATTTT.

V usage is TRBV7-9 and J usage is TRBJ1-4; D possibly corresponds to TRBD1 (5 bases). CDR1 and CDR2 (germline): SEHNR, FQNEAQ (reference sequence). Trimming left V 5 bases short and J 0 bases short, with 13 bases between. This CDR3 has 16 amino acids. The CDR3 spells CASSPGRGATNEKLFF. CDR3 coding DNA: TGTGCCAGCAGCCCGGGGAGGGGTGCAACTAATGAAAAACTGTTTTTT.

J is TRBJ1-3 and V is TRBV6-5; D not resolved. Trimming stripped 2 bases from V and 0 bases from J, with 5 bases between. CDR1 is MNHEY, CDR2 SVGAGI, per germline. The CDR3 has 14 amino acids. The DNA of the CDR3 is TGTGCCAGCAGTTACCATAGCTCTGGAAACACCATATATTTT. Translated, it gives CASSYHSSGNTIYF.

In this sample, this clone turned up once. The J gene is TRBJ1-4, the V gene TRBV7-2, with D maybe TRBD1 (5 bases). The germline V gene encodes CDR1 SGHTA and CDR2 FQGNSA. V gave up 8 bases and J gave up 7 bases, with 17 bases separating them. CDR3 length equals 14 residues. The CDR3 loop is CASANVAGSEKLFF. The DNA for the CDR3 is TGTGCCAGCGCAAACGTGGCAGGGTCTGAAAAACTGTTTTTT.